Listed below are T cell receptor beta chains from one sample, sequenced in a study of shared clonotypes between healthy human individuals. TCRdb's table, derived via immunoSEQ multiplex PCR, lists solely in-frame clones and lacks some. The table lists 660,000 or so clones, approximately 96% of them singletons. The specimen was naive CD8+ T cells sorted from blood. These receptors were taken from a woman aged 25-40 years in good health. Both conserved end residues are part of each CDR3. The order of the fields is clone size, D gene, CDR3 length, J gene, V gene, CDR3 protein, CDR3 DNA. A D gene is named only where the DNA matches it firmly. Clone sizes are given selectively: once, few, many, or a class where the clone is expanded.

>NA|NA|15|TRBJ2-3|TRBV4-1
CASSQVGSPTDTQYF
TGCGCCAGCAGCCAAGTGGGGTCACCCACAGATACGCAGTATTTT
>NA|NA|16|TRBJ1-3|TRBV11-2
CASSLGAPISGNTIYF
TGTGCCAGCAGCTTAGGGGCGCCAATCTCTGGAAACACCATATATTTT
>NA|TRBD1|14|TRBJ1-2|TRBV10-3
CAISGAGTEDGYTF
TGTGCCATCAGTGGGGCCGGGACAGAGGATGGCTACACCTTC
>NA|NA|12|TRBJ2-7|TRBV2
CASRGDTYEQYF
TGTGCCAGCAGGGGGGACACGTACGAGCAGTACTTC
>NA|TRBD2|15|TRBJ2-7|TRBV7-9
CASSAPLAGLNEQYF
TGTGCCAGCAGCGCCCCCTTAGCGGGTCTCAACGAGCAGTACTTC
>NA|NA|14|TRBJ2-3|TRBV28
CASTTGTPTDTQYF
TGTGCCAGCACTACAGGGACGCCCACAGATACGCAGTATTTT
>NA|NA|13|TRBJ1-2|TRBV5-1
CASSPSENYGYTF
TGCGCCAGCAGCCCCTCGGAGAACTATGGCTACACCTTC
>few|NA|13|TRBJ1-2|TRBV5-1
CASSPGLQIGYTF
TGCGCCAGCAGCCCGGGACTGCAGATCGGCTACACCTTC
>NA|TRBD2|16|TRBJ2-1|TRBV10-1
CASSEGLAGSGDEQFF
TGCGCCAGCAGTGAGGGACTAGCGGGGAGTGGCGATGAGCAGTTCTTC
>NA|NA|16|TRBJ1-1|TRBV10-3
CAISDDRIIENTEAFF
TGTGCCATCAGCGATGACAGGATAATTGAAAACACTGAAGCTTTCTTT
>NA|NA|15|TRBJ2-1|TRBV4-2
CASSQLERVDNEQFF
TGTGCCAGCAGCCAATTGGAGCGGGTAGACAATGAGCAGTTCTTC
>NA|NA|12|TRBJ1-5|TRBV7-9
CASSLANQPQHF
TGTGCCAGCAGCTTAGCTAATCAGCCCCAGCATTTT
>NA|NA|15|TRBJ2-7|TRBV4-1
CASSQDHERVYEQYF
TGCGCCAGCAGCCAAGATCACGAGCGGGTCTACGAGCAGTACTTC
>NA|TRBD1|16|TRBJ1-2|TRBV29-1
CSVEGDRGPLLYGYTF
TGCAGCGTTGAGGGGGACAGGGGGCCCCTTTTGTATGGCTACACCTTC
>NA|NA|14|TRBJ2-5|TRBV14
CASSPDYLQETQYF
TGTGCCAGCAGCCCGGACTACTTACAAGAGACCCAGTACTTC
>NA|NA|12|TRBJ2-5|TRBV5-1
CASSDTLETQYF
TGCGCCAGCAGCGACACGTTGGAGACCCAGTACTTC
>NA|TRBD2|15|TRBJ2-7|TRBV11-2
CASGVRTSGKYEQYF
TGTGCCAGCGGTGTTCGGACTAGCGGGAAATACGAGCAGTACTTC
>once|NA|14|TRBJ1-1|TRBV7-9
CASGTGGRATEAFF
TGTGCCAGCGGGACGGGGGGAAGGGCCACTGAAGCTTTCTTT
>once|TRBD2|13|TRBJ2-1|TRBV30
CAWSVASGDEQFF
TGTGCCTGGAGTGTGGCTAGCGGGGATGAGCAGTTCTTC
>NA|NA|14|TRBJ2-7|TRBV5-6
CASSLAPTSYEQYF
TGTGCCAGCAGCTTGGCCCCGACCTCCTACGAGCAGTACTTC
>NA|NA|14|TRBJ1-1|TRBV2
CASSEAFRNTEAFF
TGTGCCAGCAGTGAAGCGTTCAGAAACACTGAAGCTTTCTTT
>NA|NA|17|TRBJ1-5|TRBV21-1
CASSKVHTRSSNQPQHF
TGTGCCAGCAGCAAAGTTCACACCAGAAGTAGCAATCAGCCCCAGCATTTT
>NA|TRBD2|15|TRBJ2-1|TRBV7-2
CASSWASGADNEQFF
TGTGCCAGCAGCTGGGCTAGCGGGGCCGACAATGAGCAGTTCTTC
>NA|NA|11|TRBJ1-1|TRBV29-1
CSGTMNTEAFF
TGCAGCGGCACAATGAACACTGAAGCTTTCTTT
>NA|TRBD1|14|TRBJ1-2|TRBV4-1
CASVPQGSEDGYTF
TGCGCAAGCGTCCCACAGGGGTCCGAGGACGGCTACACCTTC
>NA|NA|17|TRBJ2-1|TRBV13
CASSSRPGKSSYNEQFF
TGTGCCAGCAGTTCCAGACCAGGGAAGAGCTCCTACAATGAGCAGTTCTTC
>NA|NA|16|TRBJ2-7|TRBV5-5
CASSWAHRGGTYEQYF
TGTGCCAGCAGCTGGGCTCACAGGGGAGGAACCTACGAGCAGTACTTC
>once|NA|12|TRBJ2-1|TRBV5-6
CASSSFNNEQFF
TGTGCCAGCAGCTCCTTTAACAATGAGCAGTTCTTC
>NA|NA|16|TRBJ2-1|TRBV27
CASSLSMGEKSNEQFF
TGTGCCAGCAGTTTATCGATGGGCGAGAAGTCAAATGAGCAGTTCTTC
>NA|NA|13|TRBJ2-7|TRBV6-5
CASSYAVTYEQYF
TGTGCCAGCAGTTACGCGGTTACCTACGAGCAGTACTTC
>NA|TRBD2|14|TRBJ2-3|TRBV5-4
CASTERGGADTQYF
TGTGCCAGCACCGAGCGGGGGGGGGCCGATACGCAGTATTTT
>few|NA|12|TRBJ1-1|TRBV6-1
CASAEWVTEAFF
TGTGCCAGCGCAGAATGGGTGACTGAAGCTTTCTTT
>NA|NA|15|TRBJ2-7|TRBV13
CASSLGGFSSYEQYF
TGTGCCAGCAGCTTAGGTGGGTTCTCTTCCTACGAGCAGTACTTC
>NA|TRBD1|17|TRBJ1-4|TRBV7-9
CASSPQGAGWRSEKLFF
TGTGCCAGCAGCCCACAGGGGGCCGGATGGAGAAGTGAAAAACTGTTTTTT
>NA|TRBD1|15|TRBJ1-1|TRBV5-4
CASSLRSGTADEAFF
TGTGCCAGCAGCTTAAGGTCAGGGACAGCCGATGAAGCTTTCTTT
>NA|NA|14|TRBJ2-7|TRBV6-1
CASRRRPSSYEQYF
TGTGCCAGCCGGCGGCGCCCAAGCTCCTACGAGCAGTACTTC
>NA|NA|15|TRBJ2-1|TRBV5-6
CASSLGTRSYNEQFF
TGTGCCAGCAGCTTGGGTACTAGATCATACAATGAGCAGTTCTTC
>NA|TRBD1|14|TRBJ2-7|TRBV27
CASSSRDRGYEQYF
TGTGCCAGCAGTTCCCGTGACAGGGGGTATGAGCAGTACTTC
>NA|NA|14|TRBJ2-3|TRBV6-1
CASSDLRELDTQYF
TGTGCCAGCAGTGACTTACGGGAGTTGGATACGCAGTATTTT
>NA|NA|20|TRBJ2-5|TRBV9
CASSIPAGQGALAGQETQYF
TGTGCCAGCAGCATACCAGCGGGACAGGGTGCACTAGCGGGCCAAGAGACCCAGTACTTC
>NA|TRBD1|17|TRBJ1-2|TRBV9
CASSGTGGGNTVFGYTF
TGTGCCAGCAGCGGGACAGGGGGCGGTAATACTGTATTTGGCTACACCTTC
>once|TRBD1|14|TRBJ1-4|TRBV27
CASTTGTGVEKLFF
TGTGCCAGCACAACCGGGACAGGGGTTGAAAAACTGTTTTTT
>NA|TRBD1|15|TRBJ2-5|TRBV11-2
CASSSWDRGPETQYF
TGTGCCAGCAGCAGTTGGGACAGGGGGCCGGAGACCCAGTACTTC
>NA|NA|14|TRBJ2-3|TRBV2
CASSEEVGTDTQYF
TGTGCCAGCAGTGAAGAGGTGGGAACAGATACGCAGTATTTT
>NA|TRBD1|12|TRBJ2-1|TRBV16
CASSHTGAYQFF
TGTGCCAGCAGCCACACAGGGGCTTATCAGTTCTTC
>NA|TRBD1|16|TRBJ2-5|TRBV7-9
CASSSRGRGRQETQYF
TGTGCCAGCAGCTCGAGGGGCAGGGGGCGTCAAGAGACCCAGTACTTC
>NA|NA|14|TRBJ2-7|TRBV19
CASSIVAGANEQYF
TGTGCCAGTAGTATAGTGGCGGGGGCGAACGAGCAGTACTTC
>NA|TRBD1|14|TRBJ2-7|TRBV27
CASSLTGTSYEQYF
TGTGCCAGCAGTTTGACAGGGACCTCCTACGAGCAGTACTTC
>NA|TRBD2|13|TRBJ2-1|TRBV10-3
CAIREVGYNEQFF
TGTGCCATCCGGGAGGTCGGGTACAATGAGCAGTTCTTC
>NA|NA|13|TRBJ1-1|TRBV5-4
CASSFGVSSEAFF
TGTGCCAGCAGCTTTGGGGTCTCCTCTGAAGCTTTCTTT
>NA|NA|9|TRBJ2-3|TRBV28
CASGETQYF
TGTGCCAGCGGGGAGACGCAGTATTTT
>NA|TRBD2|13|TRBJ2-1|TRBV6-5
CASSASGRDEQFF
TGTGCCAGCTCTGCTAGCGGGAGAGATGAGCAGTTCTTC
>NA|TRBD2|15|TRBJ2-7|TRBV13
CASRSSSGIPYEQYF
TGTGCCAGCAGGTCCTCTAGCGGTATTCCCTACGAGCAGTACTTC
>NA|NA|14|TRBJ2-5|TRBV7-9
CASSVGALEETQYF
TGTGCCAGCAGCGTGGGGGCATTAGAAGAGACCCAGTACTTC
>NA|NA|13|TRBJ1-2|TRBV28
CASSLYFNYGYTF
TGTGCCAGCAGTTTATACTTCAACTATGGCTACACCTTC
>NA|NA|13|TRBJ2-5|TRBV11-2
CASSFAGQETQYF
TGTGCCAGCAGCTTCGCGGGACAAGAGACCCAGTACTTC
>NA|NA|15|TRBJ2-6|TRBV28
CASSLSGAGANVLTF
TGTGCCAGCAGTTTATCTGGGGCTGGGGCCAACGTCCTGACTTTC